This T cell receptor beta chain comes out of a study of T-cell reconstitution after alpha-beta-depleted transplantation in children. The germline CDR1 and CDR2 sequences are SGHTA and FQGNSA. Trimming took 3 bases from V and 2 from J, leaving 17 bases between them. The CDR3 runs to 17 residues. The TCRbeta library incorporated unique molecular identifiers. TCRdb re-derived calls from the PCR reads in MiXCR, one entry per CDR3 protein. This sample has around 450,000 distinct CDR3 sequences, with 16% found just once. The rearrangement joins TRBV7-2 to TRBJ2-1; D may be TRBD1 (6 bases). The receptor was isolated from a boy under two years old who had a stem cell transplant for Wiskott-Aldrich syndrome, so the T cells may come from the graft donor. The sequences come from PBMCs, mostly from graft donor cells, collected 360 days after TCRalphabeta/CD19-depleted stem cell transplant. DNA for the CDR3: TGTGCCAGCAGCTTTAGACAGGCCCCCTTTACCTACAATGAGCAGTTCTTC. It specifies CASSFRQAPFTYNEQFF.